The rows below give T cell receptor beta chains drawn from one sample of a study of cytomegalovirus exposure and HLA in healthy donors. Sequenced by immunoSEQ multiplex PCR; TCRdb stores in-frame clones only, minus some. There are over 110,000 clones in the sample; over 75% occur only once, and approximately 2.3% lies in the top ten. Sequenced: PBMCs. These receptors originate from a male donor in good health and CMV-seronegative. CDR3s include the opening cysteine and the closing phenylalanine or tryptophan. The D gene is left open where the match is weak. Where a row states a size, it is once, few, many or the class of an expanded clone; other rows omit it.

TRBV27	TRBJ2-3	TRBD2	15	NA	TGTGCCAGCAGTTTTACTAGCGGGAGTGCAGATACGCAGTATTTT	CASSFTSGSADTQYF
TRBV6-6	TRBJ2-1	NA	15	NA	TGTGCCAGCAGTAAGAGCGGAGACGAATACAATGAGCAGTTCTTC	CASSKSGDEYNEQFF
TRBV6-5	TRBJ2-2	NA	15	NA	TGTGCCAGCAGTTACTCCGGGACAACTGAGGGGGAGCTGTTTTTT	CASSYSGTTEGELFF
TRBV6-5	TRBJ2-1	NA	14	NA	TGTGCCAGCAGGGAGGCGGAGCCCTACAATGAGCAGTTCTTC	CASREAEPYNEQFF
TRBV7-2	TRBJ2-1	NA	15	few	TGTGCCAGCCACCTAGGGGGTTCCTTAGGCAATGAGCAGTTCTTC	CASHLGGSLGNEQFF
TRBV7-2	TRBJ2-7	NA	11	NA	TGTGCCAGCAGCTTGGGAGTGGAGCAGTACTTC	CASSLGVEQYF
TRBV11-2	TRBJ2-5	TRBD2	15	NA	TGTGCCAGCAGCTTACCTAGCGGGGTCCAAGAGACCCAGTACTTC	CASSLPSGVQETQYF
TRBV5-1	TRBJ2-7	TRBD1	14	NA	TGCGCCAGCAGCTCCGGGACAGGAAGCTACGAGCAGTACTTC	CASSSGTGSYEQYF
TRBV2	TRBJ2-7	NA	11	NA	TGTGCCACCCAGTTCGTCTACGAGCAGTACTTC	CATQFVYEQYF
TRBV10-2	TRBJ2-3	NA	13	NA	TGCGCCACGGAGGGTTTTGTGGAGATTACGCAGTATTTT	CATEGFVEITQYF
TRBV29-1	TRBJ1-2	NA	14	NA	TGCAGCGTTGAAGGGGAGGGGGACAAGAGTGGCTACACCTTC	CSVEGEGDKSGYTF
TRBV5-1	TRBJ1-5	NA	13	NA	TGCGCCAGCAGCTCAGATCCTAATCAGCCCCAGCATTTT	CASSSDPNQPQHF
TRBV4-2	TRBJ2-1	TRBD1	13	NA	TGTGCCAGCAGCCAAGTACAGGGGCTTGAGCAGTTCTTC	CASSQVQGLEQFF
TRBV28	TRBJ2-7	TRBD2	16	NA	TGTGCCAGCAGTCTAGCGGGAGCCCCTTTCTCCTACGAGCAGTACTTC	CASSLAGAPFSYEQYF
TRBV23-1	TRBJ1-5	NA	15	NA	TGCGCCAGCAGTCCGGCCGCCGAGGGCAATCAGCCCCAGCATTTT	CASSPAAEGNQPQHF
TRBV27	TRBJ1-2	TRBD1	13	NA	TGTGCCAGCAGTTTTCAAGGGGGCGGTGGCTACACCTTC	CASSFQGGGGYTF
TRBV9	TRBJ2-1	TRBD2	15	few	TGTGCCAGCAGCGCGGGGGGAACCGCCTACAATGAGCAGTTCTTC	CASSAGGTAYNEQFF
TRBV27	TRBJ2-7	NA	13	NA	TGTGCCAGCGGGCGAGGGCTACAGGGCGAGCAGTACTTC	CASGRGLQGEQYF
TRBV10-1	TRBJ2-7	TRBD2	15	NA	TGCGCCAGCAGTGGAGAGCGACTAGCGGGAGTCGGGCAGTACTTC	CASSGERLAGVGQYF
TRBV27	TRBJ1-1	TRBD1	14	NA	TGTGCCAGCAGTATACACAGGGGGGGCACTGAAGCTTTCTTT	CASSIHRGGTEAFF
TRBV7-2	TRBJ1-1	TRBD1	14	NA	TGTGCCAGCAGCCTACAGGGGGCACACACTGAAGCTTTCTTT	CASSLQGAHTEAFF
TRBV11-3	TRBJ2-3	NA	12	NA	TGTGCCAGCAGCTTAGAATCGGATACGCAGTATTTT	CASSLESDTQYF
TRBV6-5	TRBJ2-5	NA	10	NA	TGTGCCAGCACCGGGGAGACCCAGTACTTC	CASTGETQYF
TRBV29-1	TRBJ2-4	NA	14	NA	TGCAGCGCCGTTCCGGGACTCCAAGGGGACATTCAGTACTTC	CSAVPGLQGDIQYF
TRBV27	TRBJ2-7	NA	13	few	TGTGCCAGCAGTCTGGGGACAACCTACGAGCAGTACTTC	CASSLGTTYEQYF
TRBV7-8	TRBJ2-7	TRBD1	14	NA	TGTGCCAGCAGTCCCACAGGGGGCGACTACGAGCAGTACTTC	CASSPTGGDYEQYF
TRBV6-5	TRBJ2-5	NA	14	few	TGTGCCAGCAGTTACGCGGACAGTCCAGAGACCCAGTACTTC	CASSYADSPETQYF